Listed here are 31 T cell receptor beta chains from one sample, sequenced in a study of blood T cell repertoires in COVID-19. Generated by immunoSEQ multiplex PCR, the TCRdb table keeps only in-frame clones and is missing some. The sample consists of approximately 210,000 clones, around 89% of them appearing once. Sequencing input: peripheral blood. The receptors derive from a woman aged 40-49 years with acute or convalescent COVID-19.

This CDR3 is CASSLNGLATDTQYF. DNA of the CDR3: TGTGCCAGCAGCTTAAACGGGCTAGCCACAGATACGCAGTATTTT. This sequence joins TRBV11-2 and TRBJ2-3; tentatively, D is TRBD2 (5 bases). V was trimmed by 2 bases and J by 2 bases, leaving 11 bases between them. The CDR3 is 15 residues long. Per germline, CDR1 SGHAT and CDR2 FQNNGV.

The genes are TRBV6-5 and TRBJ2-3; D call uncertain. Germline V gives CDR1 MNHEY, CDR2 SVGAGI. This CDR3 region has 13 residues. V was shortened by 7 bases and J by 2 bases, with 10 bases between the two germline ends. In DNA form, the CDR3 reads TGTGCCAGCACCCGCCGAGCCACAGATACGCAGTATTTT. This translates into CASTRRATDTQYF.

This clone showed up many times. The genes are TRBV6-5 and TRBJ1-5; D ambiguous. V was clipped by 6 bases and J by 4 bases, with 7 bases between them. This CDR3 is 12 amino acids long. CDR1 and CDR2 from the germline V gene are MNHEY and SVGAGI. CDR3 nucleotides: TGTGCCAGCAGGGGAGCTAATCAGCCCCAGCATTTT. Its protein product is CASRGANQPQHF.

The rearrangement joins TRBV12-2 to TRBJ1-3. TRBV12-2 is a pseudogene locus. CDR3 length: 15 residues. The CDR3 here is CASRLEGSGGDTIYF. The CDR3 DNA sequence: TGTGCAAGTCGCTTAGAGGGTAGCGGGGGGGACACCATATATTTT.

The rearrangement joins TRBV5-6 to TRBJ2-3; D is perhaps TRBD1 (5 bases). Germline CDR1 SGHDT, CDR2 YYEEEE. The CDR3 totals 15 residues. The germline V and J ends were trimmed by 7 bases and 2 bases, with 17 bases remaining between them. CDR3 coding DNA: TGTGCCAGCGGCGTCGACTTGGGGCCCACAGATACGCAGTATTTT. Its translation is CASGVDLGPTDTQYF.

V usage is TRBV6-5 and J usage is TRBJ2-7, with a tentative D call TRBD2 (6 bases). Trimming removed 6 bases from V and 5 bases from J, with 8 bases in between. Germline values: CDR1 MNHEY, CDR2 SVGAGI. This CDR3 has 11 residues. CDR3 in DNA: TGTGCCAGCAGGTGGGGGGACGAGCAGTACGTC. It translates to CASRWGDEQYV.

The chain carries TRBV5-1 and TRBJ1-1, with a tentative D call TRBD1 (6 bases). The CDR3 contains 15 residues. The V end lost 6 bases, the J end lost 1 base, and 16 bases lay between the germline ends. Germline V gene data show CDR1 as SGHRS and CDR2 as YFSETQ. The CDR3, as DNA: TGCGCCAGCACCCAGACTACAGGGACGAACACTGAAGCTTTCTTT. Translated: CASTQTTGTNTEAFF.

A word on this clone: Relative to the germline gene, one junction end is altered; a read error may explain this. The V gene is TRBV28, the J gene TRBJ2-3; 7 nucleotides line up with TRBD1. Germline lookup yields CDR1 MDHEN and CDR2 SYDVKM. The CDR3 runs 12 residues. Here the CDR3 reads CASSLGTVTQYF. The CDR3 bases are TGTGCCAGCAGTTTAGGGACAGTTACGCAGTATTTT.

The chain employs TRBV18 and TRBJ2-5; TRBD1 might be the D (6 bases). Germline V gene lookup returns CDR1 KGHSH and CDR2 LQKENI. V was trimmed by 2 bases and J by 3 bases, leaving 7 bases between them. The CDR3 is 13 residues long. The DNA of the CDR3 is TGTGCCAGCTCACCAGGGGGCGAAGAGACCCAGTACTTC. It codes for CASSPGGEETQYF.

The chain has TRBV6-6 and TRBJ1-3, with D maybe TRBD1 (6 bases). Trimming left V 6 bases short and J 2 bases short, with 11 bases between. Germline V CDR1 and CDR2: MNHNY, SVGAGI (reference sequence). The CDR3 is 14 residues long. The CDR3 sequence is CASRGGGTGNTIYF. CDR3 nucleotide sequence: TGTGCCAGCAGGGGCGGGGGCACTGGAAACACCATATATTTT.

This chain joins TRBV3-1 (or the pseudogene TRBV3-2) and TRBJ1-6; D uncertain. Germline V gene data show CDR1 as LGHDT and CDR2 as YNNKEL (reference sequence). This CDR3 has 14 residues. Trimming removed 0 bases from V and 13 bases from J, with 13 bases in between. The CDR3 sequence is CASSQDQRATPLHF. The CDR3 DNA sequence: TGTGCCAGCAGCCAAGACCAGAGGGCGACCCCCCTCCACTTT.

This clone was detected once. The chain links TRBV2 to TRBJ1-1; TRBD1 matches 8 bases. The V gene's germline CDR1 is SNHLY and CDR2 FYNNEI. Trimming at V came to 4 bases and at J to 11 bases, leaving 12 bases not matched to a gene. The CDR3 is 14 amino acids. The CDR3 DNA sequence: TGTGCCAGCAGTGCGTTTGGGACAGGTGAGGCGGCTTTCTTT. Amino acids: CASSAFGTGEAAFF.

The CDR3 region is CASSPSGVRNTGELFF. The CDR3 DNA follows: TGTGCCAGCTCACCCAGCGGGGTCCGGAACACCGGGGAGCTGTTTTTT. V gene TRBV18 combines with J gene TRBJ2-2; TRBD2 matches 7 bases. Trimming at V came to 3 bases and at J to 1 base, leaving 5 bases not matched to a gene. CDR1 is KGHSH, CDR2 LQKENI, per germline. The CDR3 spans 16 residues.

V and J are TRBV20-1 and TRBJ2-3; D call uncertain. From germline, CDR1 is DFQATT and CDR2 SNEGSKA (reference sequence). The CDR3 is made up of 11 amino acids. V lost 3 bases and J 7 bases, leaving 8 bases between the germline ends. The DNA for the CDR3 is TGCAGTGCTAGCATCACTAATACGCAGTATTTT. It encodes CSASITNTQYF.

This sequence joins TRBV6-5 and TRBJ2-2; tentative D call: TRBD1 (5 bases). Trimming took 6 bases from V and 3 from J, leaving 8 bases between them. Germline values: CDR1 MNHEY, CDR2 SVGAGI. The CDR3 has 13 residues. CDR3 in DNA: TGTGCCAGCAGCTCGACAGACACCGGGGAGCTGTTTTTT. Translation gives CASSSTDTGELFF.

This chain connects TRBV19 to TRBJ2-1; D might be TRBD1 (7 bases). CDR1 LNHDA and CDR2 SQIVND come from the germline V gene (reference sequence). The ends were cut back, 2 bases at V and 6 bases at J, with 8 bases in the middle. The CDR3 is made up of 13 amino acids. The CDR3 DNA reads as TGTGCCAGTAGTATACAGGGGGGCAATGAGCAGTTCTTC. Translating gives CASSIQGGNEQFF. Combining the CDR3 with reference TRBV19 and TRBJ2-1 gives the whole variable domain DGGITQSPKYLFRKEGQNVTLSCEQNLNHDAMYWYRQDPGQGLRLIYYSQIVNDFQKGDIAEGYSVSREKKESFPLTVTSAQKNPTAFYLCASSIQGGNEQFFGPGTRLTVL.

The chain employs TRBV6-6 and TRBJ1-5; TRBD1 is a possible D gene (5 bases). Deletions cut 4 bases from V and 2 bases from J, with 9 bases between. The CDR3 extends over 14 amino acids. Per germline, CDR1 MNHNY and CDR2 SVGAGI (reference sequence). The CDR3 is CASSSGGGNQPQHF. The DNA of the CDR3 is TGTGCCAGCAGTTCCGGGGGGGGCAATCAGCCCCAGCATTTT.

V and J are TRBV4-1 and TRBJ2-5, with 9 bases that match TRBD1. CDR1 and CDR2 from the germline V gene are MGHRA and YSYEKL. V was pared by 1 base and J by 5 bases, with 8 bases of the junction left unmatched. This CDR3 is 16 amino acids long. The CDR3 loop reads CASSQAQGAYSETQYF. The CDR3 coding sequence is TGCGCCAGCAGCCAAGCACAGGGGGCCTATAGCGAGACCCAGTACTTC.

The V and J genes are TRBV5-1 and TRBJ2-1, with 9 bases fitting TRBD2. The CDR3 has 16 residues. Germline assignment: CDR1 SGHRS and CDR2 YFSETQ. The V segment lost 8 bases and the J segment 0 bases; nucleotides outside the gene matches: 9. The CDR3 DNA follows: TGCGCCAGTAGACCTAGCGGGGCGAGCTCCTACAATGAGCAGTTCTTC. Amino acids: CASRPSGASSYNEQFF. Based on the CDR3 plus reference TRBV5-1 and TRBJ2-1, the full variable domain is KAGVTQTPRYLIKTRGQQVTLSCSPISGHRSVSWYQQTPGQGLQFLFEYFSETQRNKGNFPGRFSGRQFSNSRSEMNVSTLELGDSALYLCASRPSGASSYNEQFFGPGTRLTVL.

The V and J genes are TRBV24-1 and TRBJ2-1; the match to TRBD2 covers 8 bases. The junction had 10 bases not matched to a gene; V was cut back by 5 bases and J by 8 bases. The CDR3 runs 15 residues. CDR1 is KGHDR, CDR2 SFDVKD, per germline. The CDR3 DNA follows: TGTGCCACCAGTGCTCCCCTGCCGGGGGGGGATGAGCAGTTCTTC. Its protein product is CATSAPLPGGDEQFF.

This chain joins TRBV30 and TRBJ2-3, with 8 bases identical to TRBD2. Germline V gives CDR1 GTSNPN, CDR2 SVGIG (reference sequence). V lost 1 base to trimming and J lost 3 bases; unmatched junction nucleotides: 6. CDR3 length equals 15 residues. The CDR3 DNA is TGTGCCTGGAGTGCGGCGGGGGGTTTAACAGATACGCAGTATTTT. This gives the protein CAWSAAGGLTDTQYF.

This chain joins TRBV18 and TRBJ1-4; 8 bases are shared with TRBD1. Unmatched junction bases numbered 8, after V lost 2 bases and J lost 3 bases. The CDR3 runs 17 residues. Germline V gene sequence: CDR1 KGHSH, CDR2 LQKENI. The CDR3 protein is CASSPRLQGASNEKLFF. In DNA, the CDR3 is TGTGCCAGCTCACCAAGGTTGCAGGGGGCCTCTAATGAAAAACTGTTTTTT.

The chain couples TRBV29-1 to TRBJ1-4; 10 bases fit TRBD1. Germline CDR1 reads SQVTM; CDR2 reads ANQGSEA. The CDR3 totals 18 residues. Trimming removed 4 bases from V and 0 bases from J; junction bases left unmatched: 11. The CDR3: CSVVLFGQGGATNEKLFF. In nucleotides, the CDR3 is TGCAGCGTTGTGTTATTTGGACAGGGGGGGGCAACTAATGAAAAACTGTTTTTT.

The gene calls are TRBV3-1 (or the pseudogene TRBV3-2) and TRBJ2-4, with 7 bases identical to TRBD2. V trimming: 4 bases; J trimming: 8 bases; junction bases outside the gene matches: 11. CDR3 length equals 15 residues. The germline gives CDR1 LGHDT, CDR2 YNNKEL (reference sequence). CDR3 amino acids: CASSPRTSLYDIQYF. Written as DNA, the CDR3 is TGTGCCAGCAGCCCCCGGACTAGTCTATATGACATTCAGTACTTC.

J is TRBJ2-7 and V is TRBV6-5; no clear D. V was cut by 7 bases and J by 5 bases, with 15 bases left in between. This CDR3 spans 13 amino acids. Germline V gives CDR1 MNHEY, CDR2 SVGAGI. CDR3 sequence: CASKVGQVNEQYV. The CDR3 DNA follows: TGTGCCAGCAAGGTCGGCCAGGTAAACGAGCAGTACGTC.

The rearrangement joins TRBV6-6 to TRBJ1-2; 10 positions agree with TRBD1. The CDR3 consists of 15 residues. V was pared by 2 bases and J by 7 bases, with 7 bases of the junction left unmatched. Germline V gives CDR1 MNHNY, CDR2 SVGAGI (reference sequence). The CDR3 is CASSYRGTGVGGYTF. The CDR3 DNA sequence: TGTGCCAGCAGTTACCGGGGGACAGGGGTTGGTGGCTACACCTTC.

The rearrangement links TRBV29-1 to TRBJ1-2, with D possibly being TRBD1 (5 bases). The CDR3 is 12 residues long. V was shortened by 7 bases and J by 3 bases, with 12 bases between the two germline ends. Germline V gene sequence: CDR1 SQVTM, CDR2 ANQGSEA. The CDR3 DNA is TGCAGCGCAGCCCGGGGGGACTATGGCTACACCTTC. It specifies CSAARGDYGYTF.

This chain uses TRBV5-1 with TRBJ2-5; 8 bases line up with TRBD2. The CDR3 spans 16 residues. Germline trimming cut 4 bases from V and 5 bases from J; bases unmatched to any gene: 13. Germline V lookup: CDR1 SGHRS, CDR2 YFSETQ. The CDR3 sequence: CASSPMAAGEGETQYF. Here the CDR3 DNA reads TGCGCCAGCAGCCCGATGGCAGCGGGGGAGGGGGAGACCCAGTACTTC. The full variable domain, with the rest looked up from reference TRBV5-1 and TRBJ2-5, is KAGVTQTPRYLIKTRGQQVTLSCSPISGHRSVSWYQQTPGQGLQFLFEYFSETQRNKGNFPGRFSGRQFSNSRSEMNVSTLELGDSALYLCASSPMAAGEGETQYFGPGTRLLVL.

CDR3 in amino acids: CASSGSYNSPLHF. Here the CDR3 DNA reads TGTGCCAGCAGCGGCTCCTATAATTCACCCCTCCACTTT. The chain couples TRBV12-3 or TRBV12-4 to TRBJ1-6; D unclear. There are 13 residues in the CDR3. Trimming removed 6 bases at V and 0 bases at J, with 3 bases between.

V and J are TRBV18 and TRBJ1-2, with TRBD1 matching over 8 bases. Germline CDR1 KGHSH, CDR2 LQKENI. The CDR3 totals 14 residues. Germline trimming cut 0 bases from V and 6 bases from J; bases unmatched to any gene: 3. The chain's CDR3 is CASSPPAGGNGYTF. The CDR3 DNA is TGTGCCAGCTCACCACCGGCAGGGGGCAATGGCTACACCTTC. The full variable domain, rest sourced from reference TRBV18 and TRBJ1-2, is NAGVMQNPRHLVRRRGQEARLRCSPMKGHSHVYWYRQLPEEGLKFMVYLQKENIIDESGMPKERFSAEFPKEGPSILRIQQVVRGDSAAYFCASSPPAGGNGYTFGSGTRLTVV.

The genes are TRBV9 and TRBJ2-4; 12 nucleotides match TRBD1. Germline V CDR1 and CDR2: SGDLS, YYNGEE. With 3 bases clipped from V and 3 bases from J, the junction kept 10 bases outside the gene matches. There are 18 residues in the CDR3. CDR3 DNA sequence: TGTGCCAGCAGCGATCCCCAGGGACAGGGGGCAGGCAAAAACATTCAGTACTTC. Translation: CASSDPQGQGAGKNIQYF.